The 24 T cell receptor beta chains reported below all come from one sample, sequenced in a study of response to subunit inactivated influenza vaccine. TCRdb processed the RT-PCR reads anew with MiXCR; each CDR3 protein has one entry. The sample consists of fewer than 200,000 distinct CDR3 sequences, about 9% of them appearing once. This specimen was non-naive T cells sorted from PBMCs, taken on the day of vaccination. The receptors derive from a man aged 45 to 65 who received an inactivated influenza vaccine.

The table lists this clonotype with a few counts. The rearrangement uses TRBV6-1 and TRBJ1-1, with 7 bases that match TRBD1. The V segment lost 6 bases and the J segment 0 bases; nucleotides outside the gene matches: 13. The CDR3 extends over 17 amino acids. CDR1 and CDR2 from the germline V gene are MNHNS and SASEGT. CDR3 amino acids: CASRTISQGLLNTEAFF. The CDR3 coding sequence is TGTGCCAGCAGAACGATATCACAGGGGCTCCTGAACACTGAAGCTTTCTTT.

At least ten counts were recorded for this clonotype. The chain recombines TRBV7-2 with TRBJ1-5; D gene unclear. Germline CDR1 is SGHTA and CDR2 is FQGNSA. The CDR3 loop spans 14 amino acids. Trimming took 4 bases from V and 0 from J, leaving 7 bases between them. The CDR3: CASSSEYSNQPQHF. CDR3 nucleotides: TGTGCCAGCAGCTCAGAATATAGCAATCAGCCCCAGCATTTT.

This clonotype was counted between two and nine times. The chain couples TRBV20-1 to TRBJ2-7; 13 bases align to TRBD2. The CDR3 length is 16 residues. Germline CDR1 and CDR2: DFQATT and SNEGSKA (reference sequence). V lost 1 base to trimming and J lost 7 bases; unmatched junction nucleotides: 10. CDR3 residues: CSARAWGGLAGYEQYF. The DNA of the CDR3 is TGCAGTGCTAGAGCCTGGGGGGGACTAGCGGGGTATGAGCAGTACTTC.

This clonotype has more than one count but fewer than ten. The chain uses TRBV20-1 and TRBJ2-1; no definite D call. Per the germline V gene, CDR1 is DFQATT and CDR2 is SNEGSKA (reference sequence). The V end was cut by 7 bases, the J end by 12 bases, with 10 bases between. The CDR3 is 9 amino acids. CDR3 in DNA: TGCAGTGAAAACCGAGGGCAGTTCTTC. It specifies CSENRGQFF.

V and J are TRBV4-1 and TRBJ2-2; no clear D. Between the trimmed V and J ends, which lost 0 bases and 6 bases, there was a span of 8 bases. The CDR3 has 14 residues. Germline CDR1 reads MGHRA; CDR2 reads YSYEKL. CDR3 protein: CASSQDGQAGELFF. For the CDR3, the DNA is TGCGCCAGCAGCCAAGATGGGCAGGCCGGGGAGCTGTTTTTT.

This clonotype has a count of ten or more. The V call is TRBV11-2, the J call TRBJ2-5; 8 positions match TRBD2. The V gene's germline CDR1 is SGHAT and CDR2 FQNNGV. This CDR3 has 14 amino acids. V lost 5 bases to trimming and J lost 4 bases; unmatched junction nucleotides: 6. The CDR3 bases are TGTGCCAGCAGCCCTGCGGGGGGCCTAGAGACCCAGTACTTC. Translated: CASSPAGGLETQYF.

Only a few counts were recorded for this clonotype. This sequence joins TRBV19 and TRBJ2-3; D is perhaps TRBD1 (6 bases). The CDR3 sequence is 15 residues long. Trimming took 3 bases from V and 2 from J, leaving 12 bases between them. Per germline, CDR1 LNHDA and CDR2 SQIVND (reference sequence). The CDR3 here is CASSMGAGLTDTQYF. The CDR3 nucleotides are TGTGCCAGTAGTATGGGGGCTGGGCTCACAGATACGCAGTATTTT. The full variable domain, rest sourced from reference TRBV19 and TRBJ2-3, is DGGITQSPKYLFRKEGQNVTLSCEQNLNHDAMYWYRQDPGQGLRLIYYSQIVNDFQKGDIAEGYSVSREKKESFPLTVTSAQKNPTAFYLCASSMGAGLTDTQYFGPGTRLTVL.

This chain uses TRBV4-2 with TRBJ1-6; 7 bases map to TRBD1. Per the germline V gene, CDR1 is LGHNA and CDR2 is YNFKEQ. This CDR3 has 14 amino acids. The V segment lost 1 base and the J segment 9 bases; nucleotides outside the gene matches: 3. Here the CDR3 DNA reads TGTGCCAGCAGCCAAGGTGACAGGGTTTCACCCCTCCACTTT. Translating it yields CASSQGDRVSPLHF.

A few counts support this clonotype. This rearrangement joins TRBV28 to TRBJ2-7; 7 nucleotides line up with TRBD1. CDR3 length equals 15 residues. The germline V gene has CDR1 MDHEN and CDR2 SYDVKM. Trimming took 5 bases from V and 2 from J; bases not matched to a gene: 9. The CDR3: CASSPGTAVTYEQYF. The CDR3 region has the DNA TGTGCCAGCAGTCCTGGGACAGCCGTAACCTACGAGCAGTACTTC.

CDR3: CSARQSMGLARFSYNEQFF. CDR3 in DNA: TGCAGTGCTAGGCAATCAATGGGACTTGCCAGATTCTCCTACAATGAGCAGTTCTTC. This chain uses TRBV20-1 with TRBJ2-1, with D maybe TRBD2 (6 bases). Trimming shortened V by 3 bases and J by 0 bases, and 24 bases separated the two germline ends. This CDR3 comprises 19 residues. Per germline, CDR1 DFQATT and CDR2 SNEGSKA (reference sequence).

This clonotype occurred a few times. The chain has TRBV18 and TRBJ1-2; 9 positions match TRBD1. This CDR3 region has 13 residues. CDR1 is KGHSH, CDR2 LQKENI, per germline. With V trimmed by 4 bases and J by 6 bases, 3 bases remained unmatched. The CDR3 region is CASSQGQGDGYTF. The CDR3 DNA reads as TGTGCCAGCTCACAGGGACAGGGTGATGGCTACACCTTC.

The rearrangement links TRBV3-1 to TRBJ2-5; no clear D gene. Trimming removed 3 bases at V and 2 bases at J, with 10 bases between. Germline assignment: CDR1 LGHDT and CDR2 YNNKEL (reference sequence). There are 14 residues in the CDR3. The CDR3 region has the DNA TGTGCCAGCAGCCATGGGCAGCGACAAGAGACCCAGTACTTC. Translation: CASSHGQRQETQYF.

This clonotype has ten or more counts. Compared with germline, one end of the junction differs, possibly owing to a read error. The chain joins TRBV7-2 to TRBJ2-7; D is undetermined. CDR1 and CDR2 (germline): SGHTA, FQGNSA. This CDR3 has 14 amino acids. The CDR3 reads CASRLRTSSYEQYF. The CDR3 DNA sequence: TGTGCCAGCCGCTTACGGACCTCCTCCTACGAGCAGTACTTC.

This clonotype was detected a few times. V and J are TRBV2 and TRBJ2-7, with D unresolved. This CDR3 region has 12 residues. CDR1 is SNHLY and CDR2 is FYNNEI in the germline V gene. V shed 6 bases and J shed 2 bases, with 8 bases lying between them. The CDR3 DNA reads as TGTGCCAGCAGGGTAGAAACCTACGAGCAGTACTTC. Residues: CASRVETYEQYF.

Comments on this clonotype: This clone may be a read error of a much larger clone one base away. The V and J genes are TRBV20-1 and TRBJ2-1, with 12 bases identical to TRBD2. The CDR3 is 14 amino acids. Germline values: CDR1 DFQATT, CDR2 SNEGSKA (reference sequence). V dropped 7 bases and J dropped 7; count of bases not matched to a gene: 8. The CDR3 DNA reads TGCAGTGTTGCGAGGACTAGCGGGGCGAATGAGCAGTTCTTC. Translation: CSVARTSGANEQFF.

This clonotype occurred many times. The chain employs TRBV20-1 and TRBJ2-7; 9 bases map to TRBD2. After removal of 5 bases from V and 0 bases from J, the junction contained 5 bases not matched to a gene. The CDR3 has 14 amino acids. Germline loops: CDR1 DFQATT, CDR2 SNEGSKA (reference sequence). CDR3 coding DNA: TGCAGTGCTCCCCGGACTAGCGCCTCCTACGAGCAGTACTTC. As protein: CSAPRTSASYEQYF.

This clonotype was observed at least ten times. This chain links TRBV28 with TRBJ2-7; no clear D. Germline V lookup: CDR1 MDHEN, CDR2 SYDVKM. Trimming removed 6 bases from V and 1 base from J, with 13 bases in between. The CDR3 spans 14 residues. DNA for the CDR3: TGTGCCAGCAGGTATAGGGCGCCTTCCTACGAGCAGTACTTC. It codes for CASRYRAPSYEQYF. The whole variable domain, filled in from reference TRBV28 and TRBJ2-7, reads DVKVTQSSRYLVKRTGEKVFLECVQDMDHENMFWYRQDPGLGLRLIYFSYDVKMKEKGDIPEGYSVSREKKERFSLILESASTNQTSMYLCASRYRAPSYEQYFGPGTRLTVT.

This clonotype showed up many times. The chain joins TRBV5-5 to TRBJ2-1; 11 nucleotides match TRBD2. Germline V gene sequence: CDR1 SGHKS, CDR2 YYEKEE (reference sequence). The CDR3 length is 18 residues. The V gene end was trimmed by 0 bases and the J gene end by 7 bases; junction bases not matched to a gene: 12. The CDR3 DNA follows: TGTGCCAGCAGCTTGGATTTTAGCGGGGGGGCTTCGCGGAATGAGCAGTTCTTC. This codes for CASSLDFSGGASRNEQFF.

The J gene is TRBJ1-2, the V gene TRBV19, with D perhaps matching TRBD1 (6 bases). Germline lookup yields CDR1 LNHDA and CDR2 SQIVND (reference sequence). V lost 5 bases and J 0 bases, leaving 10 bases between the germline ends. CDR3 size: 14 residues. CDR3 DNA: TGTGCCAGTAGTCCCGGACAGTCTAACTATGGCTACACCTTC. Its protein product is CASSPGQSNYGYTF. Looking up the rest from reference TRBV19 and TRBJ1-2 gives the full variable domain: DGGITQSPKYLFRKEGQNVTLSCEQNLNHDAMYWYRQDPGQGLRLIYYSQIVNDFQKGDIAEGYSVSREKKESFPLTVTSAQKNPTAFYLCASSPGQSNYGYTFGSGTRLTVV.

The genes are TRBV7-7 and TRBJ2-1, with D unclear. This CDR3 has 13 amino acids. Trimming took 5 bases from V and 3 from J, leaving 8 bases between them. CDR1 SSHAT and CDR2 FNYEAQ come from the germline V gene (reference sequence). The CDR3 here is CASSPFLYNEQFF. CDR3 coding DNA: TGTGCCAGCAGCCCTTTTCTCTACAATGAGCAGTTCTTC. The full variable domain, in which reference TRBV7-7 and TRBJ2-1 provide the parts outside the CDR3, is GAGVSQSPRYKVTKRGQDVTLRCDPISSHATLYWYQQALGQGPEFLTYFNYEAQPDKSGLPSDRFSAERPEGSISTLTIQRTEQRDSAMYRCASSPFLYNEQFFGPGTRLTVL.

In this sample, this clonotype turned up a few times. The genes are TRBV27 and TRBJ2-2, with 7 bases aligning to TRBD2. With 4 bases clipped from V and 1 base from J, the junction kept 6 bases outside the gene matches. The CDR3 loop spans 16 amino acids. CDR1 and CDR2 (germline): MNHEY, SMNVEV (reference sequence). CDR3 in amino acids: CASSSAPGGNTGELFF. In nucleotides, the CDR3 is TGTGCCAGCAGTTCAGCCCCGGGGGGGAACACCGGGGAGCTGTTTTTT.

This clonotype was counted between two and nine times. This chain uses TRBV2 with TRBJ2-7; 11 bases fit TRBD2. From germline, CDR1 is SNHLY and CDR2 FYNNEI. CDR3 size: 14 residues. The V segment lost 4 bases and the J segment 7 bases; nucleotides outside the gene matches: 6. This chain's CDR3 is CASSVLAGVREQYF. Written as DNA, the CDR3 is TGTGCCAGCAGTGTACTAGCGGGAGTACGAGAGCAGTACTTC.

This clonotype was seen repeatedly, ten times or more. The chain uses TRBV5-6 and TRBJ2-7; TRBD1 agrees at 9 bases. From germline, CDR1 is SGHDT and CDR2 YYEEEE. The CDR3 length is 14 residues. The V and J ends lost 2 bases and 1 base, in that order; junction bases with no gene match: 1. The CDR3 sequence: CASSFGTGSYEQYF. CDR3 nucleotide sequence: TGTGCCAGCAGCTTCGGGACAGGGTCCTACGAGCAGTACTTC.

The chain couples TRBV6-5 to TRBJ2-7, with 9 bases identical to TRBD2. The germline gives CDR1 MNHEY, CDR2 SVGAGI. The length of the CDR3 is 18 residues. With 2 bases clipped from V and 5 bases from J, the junction kept 16 bases outside the gene matches. The CDR3 DNA sequence: TGTGCCAGCAGTTACCCTCACCATCCTGCGGGAGGGGCAAACGAGCAGTACTTC. Protein product: CASSYPHHPAGGANEQYF.